This T cell receptor beta chain came from a study of cytomegalovirus exposure and HLA in healthy donors (dated by TCRdb to 2015 to 2018). Background for the entire study: An earlier analysis of about 530 of the donors reported 276 Gb of sequence data and 95 million to 140 million unique TCR beta sequences obtained from roughly 180 million T cells. Among over 350 genotyped donors of the cohort, an average of 235,054 unique TCR beta nucleotide sequences were sequenced per donor, approximately 20% of them non-productive. Besides the first cohort of roughly 640 subjects, a separate validation cohort made up of over a hundred different subjects was used. Class I and class II HLA loci were covered by the typing at four-digit resolution. Typing coverage differed by locus: A, B, C, DRB1 and DQB1 were typed in about 620-640 donors, DQA1 in about 550, DPA1 in some 600, and DPB1 in roughly 470. To study patterns of TCR occurrence, a later analysis re-analyzed previously published TCR beta repertoires from around 700 donors and added high-resolution HLA genotyping. The study profiled the T cell repertoires of 500 to 800 subjects by immunosequencing and related them to cytomegalovirus serostatus. About 280 gigabases of sequencing data and approximately 92 million unique TCR sequences made up an early release that covered around 640 HLA-typed donors. In the later analysis, no new phenotypic data were used to find candidate immune exposures; instead, reliance was placed on TCR beta sequences and their occurrence across donors. Donor age, sex, ethnicity and CMV serostatus were collected together with the repertoire data. To predict cytomegalovirus infection status, the study combined high-throughput TCR immunosequencing, statistical association of individual TCRs with disease status, and machine learning. Roughly 5 DR-DQ haplotypes were handled as single units for association and clustering because linkage in the cohort was strong. Of the approximately 370 genotyped donors, approximately 81% were placed in the genetic ancestry cluster associated with self-reported Caucasian donors. In a later genetic analysis, genome-wide SNP genotypes for about three fifths of the 666 donors were used, and that subset was treated as a discovery cohort. All discovery cohort repertoires had been generated on a single sequencing platform. In an earlier analysis of roughly 580 of the donors, high-throughput TCR beta sequencing was used to judge whether each TCR beta V gene segment behaved as functional or pseudogenic. The aim of the study was to test whether cataloging public T cell receptors could identify signatures of past pathogen exposure. Paper-wide results and their limitations: Immune exposure information for the cohort was limited to CMV serostatus. A few of the identified cytomegalovirus-associated TCR beta chains were confirmed in vitro to be specific for cytomegalovirus antigens. A later analysis found that TCR association rates varied across HLA loci, with DRB1 alleles showing the most associated TCRs and HLA-C alleles the fewest. A later analysis found that HLA-associated TCR beta chains were more clonally expanded and had lower generation probabilities than equally common non-associated chains. It was suggested by the authors that the approach could potentially be generalized to other disease states and immunological phenotypes. Linkage disequilibrium might explain the correlated functional status among segregating V segments, but an unknown experimental factor could not be ruled out. A further reported finding was that TCR beta sequences accurately predicted the HLA-A and HLA-B alleles for most subjects in the first cohort. In a later analysis, some 18,000 TCR beta sequences were associated with specific HLA alleles at a false discovery rate of 0.05. In the study, 150 to 200 TCR beta chains were listed as associated with cytomegalovirus. Because HLA typing was missing for some donors at each locus, association tests included only the typed subset. Because the 87-base-pair reads could not distinguish some IMGT-functional V segments, including TRBV6-2 and TRBV6-3, those segments were excluded. A later genetic analysis reported fewer N-insertions in productive TCRs among donors in an Asian-associated ancestry cluster than the approximately 670-donor mean. The classifier was reported to diagnose cytomegalovirus status with high specificity and sensitivity in both the original and validation cohorts. When HLA alleles, especially DR and DQ, strongly co-occurred, TCR associations were difficult to assign to individual alleles. According to a later analysis, parvovirus B19, influenza, CMV and Epstein-Barr virus appeared linked to several top co-occurrence clusters. An association between a missense DCLRE1C variant and V-gene and J-gene trimming of TCR beta chains was found in a later genetic analysis and replicated in an independent cohort. A later analysis found that most CMV-associated TCR beta chains appeared HLA-restricted, with HLA associations seemingly driven largely by CMV exposure. A cluster of highly shared sequence variants was judged likely to represent a technical artifact of the sequencing pipeline. Most TCR sequences were seen in very few donors, while some public TCRs were found in many individuals. Roughly uniform sequencing depth across donors was assumed in presence/absence analyses, although this assumption may not hold. An earlier analysis of 587 of the donors showed that most TCR beta V segments appeared in productive rearrangements either about 87% or about 30% of the time, which broadly matched IMGT annotations. Because counts were too low, about 17 rarely observed V segments, including chromosome 9 orphons, were excluded from the earlier analysis of fewer than 650 of the donors. This cohort had only TCR beta chains sequenced, and the lack of alpha or paired-chain data limited which features could be detected.

The cohort consisted of fewer than 700 healthy bone marrow donors. Cohort members were all nominally healthy when sampled, although unrecorded immune exposures were likely present. The donor was CMV seronegative and was included in the group of a few hundred seronegative cohort members. Every donor gave a peripheral blood sample, and the peripheral blood mononuclear cells from that sample were used for TCR beta sequencing. The Qiagen DNeasy Blood Extraction Kit was used to extract genomic DNA from the blood cell samples. This clone was counted many times. It has no known antigen specificity. No quality values exist for individual bases; no much larger clone is one base distant. The CDR3 measures 14 amino acids from cysteine to phenylalanine. Just the 42-base CDR3 DNA is kept, in frame starting at base 1. Germline trimming: 4 bases from V, 6 bases from J; junction bases outside gene matches: 3. CDR1 and CDR2 are read off the germline V gene as MRHNA and SNTAGT.

Library prep was done by the immunoSEQ multiplex PCR assay. For the multiplex PCR, a mixture combining 60 forward primers for TCR Vbeta segments and 13 reverse primers for TCR Jbeta segments was used. The CDR3 region of rearranged TCR beta genes was amplified from genomic DNA by a multiplex PCR assay. The Illumina HiSeq System was used to sequence the amplified TCR beta libraries as 87-base-pair reads. The authors' analysis ran thus. In a later analysis, some 80 million unique TCR beta chains were counted across the 500 to 700 repertoires, and some 10 million of these chains were shared by at least two donors. Raw reads were error-corrected and collapsed into unique sequences by a nearest-neighbor algorithm in which closely related sequences were merged to remove PCR and sequencing errors. V, D and J gene segments were assigned by aligning CDR3 sequences to IMGT reference sequences. For a sequence to be retained, a match of at least six nucleotides was required to both a V gene segment and a J gene segment. Rearrangements were classified as productive when the CDR3 lacked stop codons and remained in frame with V and J, and all other rearrangements were classified as non-productive. Following IMGT convention, CDR3 was defined as the stretch from the second conserved V-encoded cysteine to the conserved J-encoded phenylalanine. In an earlier analysis of around 640 of the donors, sequences lacking an unambiguous match to a single V gene segment were excluded. An earlier analysis of 587 of the donors called V segments functional above 56.7% productive rearrangements and segregating when the between-donor standard deviation exceeded 5%. A statistical classification framework was built to diagnose cytomegalovirus status from the catalog of TCR beta chain sequences. In a later analysis, V and J genes were assigned by comparing TCR nucleotide sequences against IMGT/GENE-DB human TR gene sequences. The TCRdist pipeline was used in a later analysis to assign CDR3 sequences and most-parsimonious VDJ recombination scenarios. In a later analysis, each TCR beta chain was defined by its CDR3 amino acid sequence together with its V-gene family, and reads without a unique V-gene family were excluded. A later analysis removed 450 to 600 highly shared, low-generation-probability nucleotide sequences to deal with suspected cross-contamination and a sequencing artifact. In a later analysis, a clonal expansion index was calculated for each public chain from normalized within-repertoire ranks of inferred template counts. In a later analysis, generation probabilities were computed using a VDJ recombination model fitted to out-of-frame rearrangements, and the results were checked against IGoR. Hypergeometric tests were used in a later analysis to score TCR-TCR, TCR-HLA and TCR-CMV co-occurrence, with a repertoire-size bias correction applied to the TCR pairs. To estimate false discovery rates, a later analysis permuted the HLA or CMV assignments 20 times. A later analysis grouped co-occurring TCRs with DBSCAN, adding TCRdist sequence similarity when clustering within HLA-allele-positive subsets. For co-occurrence clustering, repertoires with fewer than 30,000 or more than 120,000 public chains were excluded, along with several repertoires with anomalous nucleotide sharing. TCRdb obtained this table from immuneACCESS and retained in-frame rearrangements with V and J assigned. These tables miss some clones; where compared with another copy, unresolved V genes account for less than half of the shortfall, and the remainder is unexplained. That table gives V, J and clone size, and the DNA gave D and trimming. For this sample the table gives about 210,000 clones, of which about 79% were detected only once. 1.5% to 2% of the sample lies in the top ten.

Sample: PBMCs. The origin of this receptor is a male donor in good health and CMV-seronegative. The rearrangement joined TRBV6-4 to TRBJ2-2; TRBD1 agrees with 9 junctional bases. The DNA sequence is as follows: TGTGCCAGCAGTGGGACAGGGGACGCCGGGGAGCTGTTTTTT. This yields the protein CASSGTGDAGELFF.